This T cell receptor (beta chain) was sequenced in a study of radiation and T cells in renal cell carcinoma. As for the study in general: Nephrectomy followed 15 Gy stereotactic body radiation by 4 weeks.

Time point noted: blood 2 weeks post-SBRT. Specified treatment: 15 Gy SBRT to primary tumor, nephrectomy 4 weeks later. Assay used: immunoSEQ multiplex PCR; TCRdb lists only in-frame clones, some missing. The table lists some 120,000 clones, around 80% of them singletons. The study, taken as a whole, reports: Without pretreatment biopsies, baseline tumor clonotype presence was undetermined.

The CDR3 runs to 15 residues. The V gene's germline CDR1 is LNHDA and CDR2 SQIVND (reference sequence). Trimming took off 0 bases at V and 6 bases at J, with 14 bases between the two ends. This clone is a singleton in its sample. Its antigen is undetermined. This sample comprised blood, obtained from a patient whose treatment included radiotherapy and nephrectomy. The chain carries TRBV19 and TRBJ1-2; D uncertain. The receptor's source is a middle-aged man with renal cell carcinoma. The CDR3 DNA sequence: TGTGCCAGTAGTATAGATCAGGTCCAGAATCATGGCTACACCTTC. This encodes CASSIDQVQNHGYTF.